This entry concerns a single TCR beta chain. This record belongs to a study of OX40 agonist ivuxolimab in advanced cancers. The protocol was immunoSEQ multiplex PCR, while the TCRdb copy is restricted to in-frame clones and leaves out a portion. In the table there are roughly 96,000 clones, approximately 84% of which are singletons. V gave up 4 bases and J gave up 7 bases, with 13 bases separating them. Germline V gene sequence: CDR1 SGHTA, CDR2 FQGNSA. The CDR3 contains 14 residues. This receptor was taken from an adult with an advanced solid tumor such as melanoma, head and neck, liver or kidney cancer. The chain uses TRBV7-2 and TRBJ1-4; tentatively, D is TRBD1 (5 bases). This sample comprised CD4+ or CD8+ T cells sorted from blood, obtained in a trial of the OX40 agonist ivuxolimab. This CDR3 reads CASSSGHGGEKLFF. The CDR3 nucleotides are TGTGCCAGCAGCTCCGGACACGGAGGTGAAAAACTGTTTTTT.